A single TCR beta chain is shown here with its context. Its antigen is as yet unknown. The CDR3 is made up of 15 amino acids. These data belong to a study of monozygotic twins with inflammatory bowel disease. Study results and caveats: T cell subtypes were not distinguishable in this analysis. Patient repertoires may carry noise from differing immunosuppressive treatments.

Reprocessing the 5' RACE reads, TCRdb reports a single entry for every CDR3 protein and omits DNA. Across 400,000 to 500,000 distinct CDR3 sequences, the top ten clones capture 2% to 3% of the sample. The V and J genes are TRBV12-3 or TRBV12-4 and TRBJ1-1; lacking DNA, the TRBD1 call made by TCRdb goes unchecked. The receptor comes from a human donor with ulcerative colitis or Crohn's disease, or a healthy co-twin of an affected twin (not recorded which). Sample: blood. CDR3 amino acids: CASRLTDRGSAEAFF.